A single TCR beta chain is shown here with its context. This entry belongs to a study of ipilimumab plus nivolumab after autologous stem cell transplantation. Per the germline V gene, CDR1 is SNHLY and CDR2 is FYNNEI. V gave up 6 bases and J gave up 0 bases, with 16 bases separating them. The CDR3 has 16 residues. Repertoires were generated with immunoSEQ multiplex PCR, while TCRdb's copy carries only in-frame clones and drops some. Of just over 40,000 clones listed, nearly 95% are singletons. The clonotype comes from a male donor with multiple myeloma. This chain joins TRBV2 and TRBJ2-3; D might be TRBD2 (6 bases). The source material was PBMCs, sampled in a trial of ipilimumab plus nivolumab as post-transplant consolidation. The DNA for the CDR3 is TGTGCCAGCAGGTCGGGACTCCTTTTAAGCACAGATACGCAGTATTTT. Translating gives CASRSGLLLSTDTQYF.